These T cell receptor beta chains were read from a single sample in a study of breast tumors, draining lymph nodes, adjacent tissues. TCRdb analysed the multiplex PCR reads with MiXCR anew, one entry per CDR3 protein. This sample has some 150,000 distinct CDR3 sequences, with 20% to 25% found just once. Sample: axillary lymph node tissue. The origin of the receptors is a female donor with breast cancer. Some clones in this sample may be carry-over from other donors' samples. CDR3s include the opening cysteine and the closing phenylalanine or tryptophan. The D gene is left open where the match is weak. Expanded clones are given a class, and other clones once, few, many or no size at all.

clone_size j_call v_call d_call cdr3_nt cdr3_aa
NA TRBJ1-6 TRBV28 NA TGTGCCAGCCAGAGTAAGAGTGGGGCGGGGTCACCCCTCCACTTT CASQSKSGAGSPLHF
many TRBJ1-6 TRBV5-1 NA TGCGCCAGCAGCTTGGCCGCAGGGCGAGGCGATTCACCCCTCCACTTT CASSLAAGRGDSPLHF
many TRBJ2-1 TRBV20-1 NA TGCAGTGCTAGTAATCGCGGGTCGAGCTCCTACAATGAGCAGTTCTTC CSASNRGSSSYNEQFF
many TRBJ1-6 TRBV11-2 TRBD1 TGTGCCAGCAGCTTAGCCGGGACAGGCTATAATTCACCCCTCCACTTT CASSLAGTGYNSPLHF
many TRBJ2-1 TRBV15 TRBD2 TGTGCCACCAGCAGGGGACTAGCGGGAGCTGAGCAGTTCTTC CATSRGLAGAEQFF
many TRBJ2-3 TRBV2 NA TGTGCCAGCAGGGGATTCGGCACAGATACGCAGTATTTT CASRGFGTDTQYF
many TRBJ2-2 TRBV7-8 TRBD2 TGTGCCAGCAGCTTAGGGGTAGCGGGGGGATCCAACACCGGGGAGCTGTTTTTT CASSLGVAGGSNTGELFF
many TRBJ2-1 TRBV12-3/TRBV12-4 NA TGTGCCAGCAGTTATCATAGCGGAGCTCAGTTCTTC CASSYHSGAQFF
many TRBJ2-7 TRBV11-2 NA TGTGCCAGCAGCTTAGAGTCCGGTGGTGGGGAGCAGTACTTC CASSLESGGGEQYF
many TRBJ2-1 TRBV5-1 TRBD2 TGCGCCAGCAGCGCGACTAGCGGGAGCTCCTACAATGAGCAGTTCTTC CASSATSGSSYNEQFF
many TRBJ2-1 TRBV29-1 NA TGCAGCGGCCGCCGGGGGTCGAGCTCCTACAATGAGCAGTTCTTC CSGRRGSSSYNEQFF
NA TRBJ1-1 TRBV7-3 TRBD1 TGTGCCAGCAGAGACAGGGTGAACACTGAAGCTTTCTTT CASRDRVNTEAFF
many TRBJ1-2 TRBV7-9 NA TGTGCCAGCAGCCGGGGGTCTCAATATGGCTACACCTTC CASSRGSQYGYTF
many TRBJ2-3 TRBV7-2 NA TGTGCCAGCAGCTTAGACGGTTATACGCAGTATTTT CASSLDGYTQYF
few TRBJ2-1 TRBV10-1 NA TGCGCCAGCAGGGGAGCAGGGCCTGAGCAGCTCTTC CASRGAGPEQLF
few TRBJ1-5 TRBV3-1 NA TGTGCCAGCAGCCATACGGGATATCAGCCCCAGCATTTT CASSHTGYQPQHF
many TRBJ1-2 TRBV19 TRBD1 TGTGCCAGTAGTATAGTAGACAGGGAAAGCTATGGCTACACCTTC CASSIVDRESYGYTF
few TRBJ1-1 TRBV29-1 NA TGCAGCGTTGGGAGGAGGTCGAACACTGAAGCTTTCTTT CSVGRRSNTEAFF
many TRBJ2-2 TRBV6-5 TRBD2 TGTGCCACGAAACAGGGTAGCGGGAGGGCCGCGAACACCGGGGAGCTGTTTTTT CATKQGSGRAANTGELFF
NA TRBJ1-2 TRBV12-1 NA TGTGCCAGCAGCTTTCTCAGGGGGCCCTCTGGCTACACCTTC CASSFLRGPSGYTF
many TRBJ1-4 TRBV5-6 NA TGTGCCAGCAGCTTGGGGCAGGGCTATGAAAAACTGTTTTTT CASSLGQGYEKLFF
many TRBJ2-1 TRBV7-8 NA TGTGCCAGCAGCTCTATGGGGAGATCCTACAATGAGCAGTTCTTC CASSSMGRSYNEQFF
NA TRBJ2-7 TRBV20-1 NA TGCAGAGCGCAAAGACAGGGAGGGAACTACGAGCAGTACTTC CRAQRQGGNYEQYF
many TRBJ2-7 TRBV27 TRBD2 TGTGCCAGCAGTGGGACTAGCGGGATCAGTAGGTGGTACGAGCAGTACTTC CASSGTSGISRWYEQYF
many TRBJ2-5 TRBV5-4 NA TGTGCCAGCAGCGAGTATGGTAGCGGAGGCGGAGAGACCCAGTACTTC CASSEYGSGGGETQYF
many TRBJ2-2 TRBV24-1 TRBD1 TGTGCCACCAGCCGGACAGGTATCACCGGGGAGCTGTTTTTT CATSRTGITGELFF
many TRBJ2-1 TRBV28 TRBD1 TGTGCCAGCAGCCCAACCGGGACAGGGGTCGATGAGCAGTTCTTC CASSPTGTGVDEQFF
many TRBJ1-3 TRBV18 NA TGTGCCAGCTCACCACCCGGAAACACCATATATTTT CASSPPGNTIYF
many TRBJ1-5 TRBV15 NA TGTGCCACCAGCATGGGACCGAATCAGCCCCAGCATTTT CATSMGPNQPQHF
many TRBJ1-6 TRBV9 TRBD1 TGTGCCAGCAGCGTTTCGGACAGGGCGAATAATTCACCCCTCCACTTT CASSVSDRANNSPLHF
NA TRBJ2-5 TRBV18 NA TGTGCCAGCTCACCAATTTCAGGGGCAGAGACCCAGTACTTC CASSPISGAETQYF
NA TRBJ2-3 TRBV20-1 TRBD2 TGCAGGGCTAGGAGTGCTAGCGGGACAGATACGCAGTATTTT CRARSASGTDTQYF
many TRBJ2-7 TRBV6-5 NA TGTGCCAGCAGTTACTCTTTTCTAGCCGGCCACGAGCAGTACTTC CASSYSFLAGHEQYF
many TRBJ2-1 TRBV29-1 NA TGCAGCGTTGAGTCGGGGGTCAACAATGAGCAGTTCTTC CSVESGVNNEQFF
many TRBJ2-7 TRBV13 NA TGTGCCAGCAGCTTAAGAGTCGTCGGCTCCTACGAGCAGTACTTC CASSLRVVGSYEQYF
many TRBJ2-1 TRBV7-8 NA TGTGCCAGCAGCTTAGACTTGGAGGGGCGTAATGAGCAGTTCTTC CASSLDLEGRNEQFF
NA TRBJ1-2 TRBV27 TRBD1 TGTGCCAGCAGTTCCGGACAGGGTAACTATGGCTACACCTTC CASSSGQGNYGYTF
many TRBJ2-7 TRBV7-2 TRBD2 TGTGCCAGCAGCTTAACCCCCCAGGGACTAGCGGGAGTCGAGCAGTACTTC CASSLTPQGLAGVEQYF
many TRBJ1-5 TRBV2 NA TGTGCCAGCAGTGATGCAGTAAATCAGCCCCAGCATTTT CASSDAVNQPQHF
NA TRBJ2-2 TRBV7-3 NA TGTGCCAGCAGCCTAATATCGGGGGGGGAGCTGTTTTTT CASSLISGGELFF
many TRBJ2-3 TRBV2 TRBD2 TGTGCCAGCACCAGACTAGCGGGAGAGCTCACAGATACGCAGTATTTT CASTRLAGELTDTQYF
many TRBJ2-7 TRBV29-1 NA TGCAGCGTTGGATGGCCCCTCAATCGCGAGCAGTACTTC CSVGWPLNREQYF
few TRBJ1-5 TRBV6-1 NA TGTGCCACCTACCCCTGGGGAATAAGCAATCAGCCCCAGCATTTT CATYPWGISNQPQHF
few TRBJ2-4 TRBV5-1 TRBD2 TGCGCCAGCAGCTCCGGGACTAGCGGGAGTATGAGAAACATTCAGTACTTC CASSSGTSGSMRNIQYF
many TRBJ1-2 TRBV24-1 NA TGTGCCACCAGTGAGGGTCTACAAAACTATGGCTACACCTTC CATSEGLQNYGYTF
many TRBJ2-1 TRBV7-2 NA TGTGCCAGCAGCTTAGGGAGTACTGAGCAGTTCTTC CASSLGSTEQFF
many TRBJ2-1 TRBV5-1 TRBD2 TGCGCCAGCAGGGCAGCGGGAGGTGGGTCCTACAATGAGCAGTTCTTC CASRAAGGGSYNEQFF
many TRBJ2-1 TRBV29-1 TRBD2 TGCAGCGTCCCAACTAGCGGCGGGCAGTTCTTC CSVPTSGGQFF
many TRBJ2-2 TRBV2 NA TGTGCCAGCAACACCCAGGGGAACACCGGGGAGCTGTTTTTT CASNTQGNTGELFF
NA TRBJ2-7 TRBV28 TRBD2 TGTGCCAGCAGGTTTGGACTAGCGGTTTCCTACGAGCAGTACTTC CASRFGLAVSYEQYF
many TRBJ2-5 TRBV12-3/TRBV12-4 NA TGTGCCAGCAGTTCGTCGGGCACCCAGTACTTC CASSSSGTQYF
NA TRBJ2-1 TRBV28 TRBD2 TGTGCCAGCAGCGGACTAGCTCCCGCGGGGAATGAGCAGTTCTTC CASSGLAPAGNEQFF
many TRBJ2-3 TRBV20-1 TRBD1 TGCAGTGCTACAGGGGGCGCAGGTAACACAGATACGCAGTATTTT CSATGGAGNTDTQYF
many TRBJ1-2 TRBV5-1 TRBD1 TGCGCCAGCAGCACTACAGGGGGAGGCTATGGCTACACCTTC CASSTTGGGYGYTF
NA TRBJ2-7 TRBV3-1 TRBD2 TGTGCCAGCAGCGAAGGACTAGCGGGACTTACCTACGAGCAGTACTTC CASSEGLAGLTYEQYF